The TCR beta chain described here comes from a study of cytomegalovirus exposure and HLA in healthy donors (dated by TCRdb to 2016 to 2017). Study-level background: According to an earlier analysis of 587 of the donors, about 190 million T cells yielded over 90 million unique TCR beta sequences and about 300 Gb of sequence data. The number of typed donors differed by locus: about 620-640 for A, B, C, DRB1 and DQB1; 522 for DQA1; some 590 for DPA1; and some 470 for DPB1. The genetic ancestry cluster associated with self-reported Caucasian donors included about 84% of the roughly 360 genotyped donors. Roughly 300 gigabases of sequencing data and approximately 80 million unique TCR sequences were included in an early release covering roughly 600 HLA-typed donors. The T cell repertoires of under 750 subjects were profiled by immunosequencing and related to cytomegalovirus serostatus. Rather than drawing on any new phenotypic data, the later analysis identified candidate immune exposures from TCR beta sequences and the way those sequences occurred across donors. The study was designed to test whether signatures of past pathogen exposure could be identified by cataloging public T cell receptors. A later analysis re-examined previously published TCR beta repertoires from roughly 650 donors and added high-resolution HLA genotyping to investigate patterns of TCR occurrence. A later genetic analysis took genome-wide SNP genotypes for about 60% of the roughly 670 donors and used that subset as a discovery cohort. Donor age, sex, ethnicity and CMV serostatus were collected together with the repertoire data. Both class I and class II loci were covered by HLA typing, at four-digit resolution. Across 300 to 400 genotyped donors of the cohort, an average of approximately 240,000 unique TCR beta nucleotide sequences per donor were sequenced, and roughly 17% of those sequences were non-productive. The study combined high-throughput TCR immunosequencing, statistical association of individual TCRs with disease status, and machine learning to predict cytomegalovirus infection status. A separate validation cohort of 100 to 150 different subjects was used in addition to the roughly 670-subject first cohort. In an earlier analysis of a few hundred of the donors, high-throughput TCR beta sequencing was used to judge whether each TCR beta V gene segment behaved as functional or pseudogenic. Every discovery cohort repertoire had been produced on one sequencing platform. Because of strong linkage in the cohort, roughly five DR-DQ haplotypes were treated as single units for association and clustering. The paper's findings and limits, for the study overall: A later analysis found that most CMV-associated TCR beta chains appeared HLA-restricted, with HLA associations seemingly driven largely by CMV exposure. Sequencing depth was assumed to be roughly uniform across donors in the presence/absence analyses, though that assumption may not hold. Immune exposure information for the cohort was limited to CMV serostatus. In a later analysis, the rate of TCR association differed among HLA loci, with DRB1 alleles having the most associated TCRs and HLA-C alleles having the fewest. The cohort was sequenced for TCR beta chains only, and without alpha or paired-chain data the features that could be detected were limited. Correlated functional status among segregating V segments might be attributable to linkage disequilibrium, but an unknown experimental factor could not be ruled out. A total of 150 to 200 TCR beta chains were listed by the study as associated with cytomegalovirus. When HLA alleles, especially DR and DQ, strongly co-occurred, attributing TCR associations to individual alleles was difficult. In a later analysis, several top co-occurrence clusters were reported to appear linked to parvovirus B19, influenza, CMV and Epstein-Barr virus. Because the 87-base-pair reads could not distinguish some IMGT-functional V segments, including TRBV6-2 and TRBV6-3, those segments were excluded. In an earlier analysis of about 600 of the donors, most TCR beta V segments appeared in productive rearrangements about 87% or about 30% of the time, broadly matching IMGT annotations. The earlier analysis of some 560 of the donors excluded 15 to 20 rarely observed V segments, including chromosome 9 orphons, because counts were too low. V-gene and J-gene trimming of TCR beta chains was associated with a missense DCLRE1C variant in a later genetic analysis, and the association was replicated in an independent cohort. A cluster of highly shared sequence variants was judged likely to be a technical artifact of the sequencing pipeline. The authors suggested that the approach could potentially be extended to other disease states and immunological phenotypes. Because HLA typing was missing for some donors at each locus, association tests included only the typed subset. According to a later genetic analysis, donors in an Asian-associated ancestry cluster had fewer N-insertions in productive TCRs than the approximately 630-donor mean. In a later analysis, some 18,000 TCR beta sequences were associated with specific HLA alleles at a false discovery rate of 0.05. The classifier was reported to diagnose cytomegalovirus status with high specificity and sensitivity in both the original and validation cohorts. A few of the identified cytomegalovirus-associated TCR beta chains were confirmed in vitro to be specific for cytomegalovirus antigens. A further reported finding was that TCR beta sequences accurately predicted the HLA-A and HLA-B alleles for most subjects in the first cohort. In a later analysis, HLA-associated TCR beta chains were found to be more clonally expanded and to have lower generation probabilities than equally common non-associated chains. While some public TCRs were present in many individuals, most TCR sequences turned up only very rarely across donors.

A note on this clone: There is no known antigen for this receptor. The sample holds no much larger clone one base away, and base qualities are not on file.

Cut back by 6 bases and 4 bases, the V and J ends lie 13 bases apart. The CDR3, cysteine through phenylalanine, is 14 amino acids long. CDR3 DNA only is kept here, 42 bases in frame from base 1. The germline V gene yields MDHEN for CDR1 and SYDVKM for CDR2. Libraries were constructed by the immunoSEQ multiplex PCR assay. A mixture of 60 forward primers for TCR Vbeta segments and 13 reverse primers for TCR Jbeta segments was used in the multiplex PCR. A multiplex PCR assay on genomic DNA amplified the CDR3 region of rearranged TCR beta genes. On the Illumina HiSeq System, the amplified TCR beta libraries were sequenced as 87-base-pair reads. The paper's processing steps were these. A later analysis tallied tens of millions of unique TCR beta chains across the 666 repertoires, and approximately 11 million of those chains were shared by two or more donors. Raw reads were error-corrected and collapsed into unique sequences with a nearest-neighbor algorithm that merged closely related sequences to remove PCR and sequencing errors. V, D and J gene segments were assigned by aligning CDR3 sequences to IMGT reference sequences. For a sequence to be retained, at least a six-nucleotide match to both a V gene segment and a J gene segment was required. A rearrangement counted as productive if the CDR3 had no stop codons and remained in frame with V and J, and every other rearrangement counted as non-productive. CDR3 was defined according to IMGT convention as the region running from the second conserved V-encoded cysteine to the conserved J-encoded phenylalanine. In an earlier analysis of 587 of the donors, sequences lacking an unambiguous match to a single V gene segment were excluded. In an earlier analysis of approximately 590 of the donors, a V segment was called functional when productive rearrangements were above 56.7%, and segregating when the standard deviation between donors exceeded 5%. A statistical classification framework was built for diagnosing cytomegalovirus status from the catalog of TCR beta chain sequences. A later analysis assigned V and J genes by comparing TCR nucleotide sequences with IMGT/GENE-DB human TR gene sequences. Using the TCRdist pipeline, a later analysis assigned CDR3 sequences along with most-parsimonious VDJ recombination scenarios. In a later analysis, each TCR beta chain was defined by its CDR3 amino acid sequence together with its V-gene family, and reads lacking a unique V-gene family were excluded. A later analysis removed nearly 600 highly shared, low-generation-probability nucleotide sequences to deal with suspected cross-contamination and a sequencing artifact. In a later analysis, a clonal expansion index was calculated for each public chain from normalized within-repertoire ranks of inferred template counts. Generation probabilities in a later analysis came from a VDJ recombination model fitted to out-of-frame rearrangements, and those results were checked against IGoR. A later analysis scored TCR-TCR, TCR-HLA and TCR-CMV co-occurrence with hypergeometric tests, applying a repertoire-size bias correction to TCR pairs. False discovery rates were estimated in a later analysis by permuting HLA or CMV assignments 20 times. In a later analysis, co-occurring TCRs were grouped with DBSCAN, and TCRdist sequence similarity was added when clustering was performed within HLA-allele-positive subsets. Repertoires with fewer than 30,000 or more than 120,000 public chains, plus five repertoires with anomalous nucleotide sharing, were excluded from co-occurrence clustering. The table was pulled from immuneACCESS by TCRdb, which kept in-frame rearrangements only. Such tables lose some clones; where checked, under half of the loss comes from unresolved V genes, and the rest has no known cause. Clone size and the V and J calls come from that table; the DNA yielded D and trimming. This sample has 200,000 to 250,000 clones in its table, and 75% to 85% of those were observed once. Jointly, the top ten make up roughly 2.5% of the sample.

The cohort was made up of approximately 700 healthy bone marrow donors. All cohort members were sampled while nominally healthy, although unrecorded immune exposures were likely present. The donor tested CMV seropositive and was one of the 289 seropositive cohort members. A peripheral blood sample was collected from each donor, and TCR beta sequencing was performed on peripheral blood mononuclear cells. Genomic DNA was extracted from the blood cell samples with the Qiagen DNeasy Blood Extraction Kit. Rearrangement joined TRBV28 to TRBJ1-5; perhaps TRBD1 is the D gene, with 5 bases matching. The sequenced material came from PBMCs. The receptor was isolated from a woman aged 60-75 years in good health and CMV-seropositive. The DNA sequence is TGTGCCAGCAGGAAAGGGACTGAGAATCAGCCCCAGCATTTT. This gives the protein CASRKGTENQPQHF.